The 13 T cell receptor beta chains presented below share a single source sample, sequenced in a study of T cell responses to AZD1222 COVID-19 vaccine (dated by TCRdb to about 2021). The library was made by the immunoSEQ multiplex PCR assay. TCRdb's version of the immuneACCESS table is confined to in-frame rearrangements and falls short of the full clone set. An unresolved V gene accounts for under half of the shortfall where checked; the remainder is of unknown origin. This sample is represented by under 130,000 clones; approximately 87% of them were singletons. The leading ten clones occupy under 3% of the sample. Read against the paper, the sample's time point label means: baseline before first vaccination. Material: peripheral blood, obtained on day 0 of AZD1222 vaccination. The receptors come from an adult in good health.

The genes are TRBV10-3 and TRBJ1-1; TRBD1 matches at 7 bases. The CDR3 spans 13 residues. The ends lost 8 bases at V and 2 bases at J; junction bases unmatched: 5. In germline, CDR1 is ENHRY, CDR2 SYGVKD. The CDR3 region is CAIRGQTNTEAFF. In nucleotides, the CDR3 is TGTGCCATCCGGGGACAGACTAACACTGAAGCTTTCTTT.

V usage is TRBV13 and J usage is TRBJ1-2; D is ambiguous. Trimming removed 6 bases from V and 8 bases from J, with 16 bases in between. CDR1 PRHDT and CDR2 FYEKMQ come from the germline V gene (reference sequence). The CDR3 has 13 amino acids. The CDR3 loop is CASRRAGFRGYTF. The CDR3 DNA sequence: TGTGCCAGCAGACGGGCCGGGTTTCGAGGCTACACCTTC.

The chain links TRBV19 to TRBJ2-3; tentative D call: TRBD2 (6 bases). The CDR3 loop spans 19 amino acids. The V gene lost 5 bases and the J gene lost 1 base, with 25 bases spanning the gap. Germline lookup yields CDR1 LNHDA and CDR2 SQIVND (reference sequence). The CDR3 nucleotides are TGTGCCAGTAGTCCCCGAGGAGGGTCAAGCACGGGCCGCACAGATACGCAGTATTTT. It yields the protein CASSPRGGSSTGRTDTQYF.

The rearrangement uses TRBV27 and TRBJ1-2; weak D call: TRBD1 (5 bases). V lost 6 bases and J 7 bases, leaving 18 bases between the germline ends. The CDR3 is 14 residues long. Germline V gene sequence: CDR1 MNHEY, CDR2 SMNVEV (reference sequence). CDR3 loop: CASSSTGGWFGYTF. Here the CDR3 DNA reads TGTGCCAGCAGCTCAACGGGGGGGTGGTTTGGCTACACCTTC.

This sequence joins TRBV3-1 (or the pseudogene TRBV3-2) and TRBJ1-2; D may be TRBD1 (5 bases). Deletions cut 3 bases from V and 4 bases from J, with 6 bases between. Germline values: CDR1 LGHDT, CDR2 YNNKEL (reference sequence). The CDR3 runs 12 residues. Here the CDR3 reads CASSQGLYGYTF. The DNA of the CDR3 is TGTGCCAGCAGCCAGGGACTCTATGGCTACACCTTC.

The chain couples TRBV19 to TRBJ1-1; D perhaps matches TRBD1 (5 bases). Germline V gives CDR1 LNHDA, CDR2 SQIVND (reference sequence). Trimming stripped 7 bases from V and 3 bases from J, with 15 bases between. The CDR3 is 14 amino acids. The CDR3, as DNA: TGTGCCAGTATGAAGTGGGGCGAGGACACTGAAGCTTTCTTT. Translated, it gives CASMKWGEDTEAFF.

The chain recombines TRBV5-1 with TRBJ1-2; 8 bases line up with TRBD1. This CDR3 is built from 16 residues. Germline-derived CDR1 and CDR2 are SGHRS and YFSETQ. The V and J ends lost 3 bases and 8 bases, in that order; junction bases with no gene match: 15. CDR3 sequence (DNA): TGCGCCAGCAGCTCTGGACAGGGCCACTTGTTGGTAGGCTACACCTTC. It encodes CASSSGQGHLLVGYTF.

The V gene is TRBV6-2 or TRBV6-3, the J gene TRBJ1-2; unclear D gene. V dropped 0 bases and J dropped 7 bases, with 9 bases sitting between them. The CDR3 totals 13 residues. Germline V gives CDR1 MNHEY, CDR2 SVGEGT. The CDR3 DNA sequence: TGTGCCAGCAGTTACTCCGGGGTACTTGGCTACACCTTC. Its protein is CASSYSGVLGYTF.

This rearrangement joins TRBV6-1 to TRBJ2-5; D gene unclear. The germline V gene encodes CDR1 MNHNS and CDR2 SASEGT. V was clipped by 2 bases and J by 3 bases, with 4 bases between them. The CDR3 sequence is 12 residues long. Here the CDR3 reads CASSEWKETQYF. The CDR3 region has the DNA TGTGCCAGCAGTGAATGGAAAGAGACCCAGTACTTC.

In DNA, the CDR3 is TGTGCCAGCAGAGCCGGGACAGGGGTGGATCAGCCCCAGCATTTT. It codes for CASRAGTGVDQPQHF. The rearrangement joins TRBV2 to TRBJ1-5; 10 bases align to TRBD1. The CDR3 loop spans 15 amino acids. Per the germline V gene, CDR1 is SNHLY and CDR2 is FYNNEI. V shed 6 bases and J 5 bases; nucleotides not matched to a gene: 7.

This chain connects TRBV11-2 to TRBJ1-2; 7 bases map to TRBD1. Germline V CDR1 and CDR2: SGHAT, FQNNGV. The CDR3 extends over 17 amino acids. V was clipped by 5 bases and J by 5 bases; unmatched bases: 17. The CDR3 DNA follows: TGTGCCAGCAGCCTAATACAGGGGTCCGGGTTGAAATATGGCTACACCTTC. Its protein product is CASSLIQGSGLKYGYTF.

The chain has TRBV7-9 and TRBJ1-2; the D gene is possibly TRBD1 (6 bases). This CDR3 has 18 residues. V lost 1 base, J lost 8 bases, and 26 bases lay in between. In germline, CDR1 is SEHNR, CDR2 FQNEAQ (reference sequence). The CDR3 sequence: CASSLGRQDLRSLMGYTF. The CDR3 coding sequence is TGTGCCAGCAGCTTAGGACGACAGGACTTGCGGTCGCTTATGGGCTACACCTTC.

The chain recombines TRBV6-5 with TRBJ1-1, with no clear D. Germline V gene lookup returns CDR1 MNHEY and CDR2 SVGAGI. Deletions cut 6 bases from V and 5 bases from J, with 13 bases between. The length of the CDR3 is 13 residues. CDR3 protein: CASRPASQTEAFF. Here the CDR3 DNA reads TGTGCCAGCAGGCCGGCCAGCCAAACTGAAGCTTTCTTT.